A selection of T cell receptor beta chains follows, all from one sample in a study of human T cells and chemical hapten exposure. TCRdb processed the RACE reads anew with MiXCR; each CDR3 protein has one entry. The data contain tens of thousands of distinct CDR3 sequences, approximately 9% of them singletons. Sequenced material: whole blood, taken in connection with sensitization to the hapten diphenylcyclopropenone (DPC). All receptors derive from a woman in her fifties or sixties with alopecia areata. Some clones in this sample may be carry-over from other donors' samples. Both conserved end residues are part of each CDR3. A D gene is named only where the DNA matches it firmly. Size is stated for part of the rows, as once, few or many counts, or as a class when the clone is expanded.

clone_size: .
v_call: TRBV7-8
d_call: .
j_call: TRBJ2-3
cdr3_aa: CASSLGRASSGDTQYF
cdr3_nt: TGTGCCAGCAGCTTAGGTCGGGCAAGCTCGGGGGATACGCAGTATTTT

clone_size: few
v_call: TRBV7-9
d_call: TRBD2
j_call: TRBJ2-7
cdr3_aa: CASSLGGGAIYEQYF
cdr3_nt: TGTGCCAGCAGCTTAGGCGGGGGGGCTATCTACGAGCAGTACTTC

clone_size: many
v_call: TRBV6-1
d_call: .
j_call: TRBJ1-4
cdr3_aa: CASSEQRAASHEKLFF
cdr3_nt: TGTGCCAGCAGTGAGCAGCGGGCAGCCTCGCATGAAAAACTGTTTTTT

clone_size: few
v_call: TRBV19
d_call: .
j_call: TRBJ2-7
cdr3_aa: CASSIRYEEQYF
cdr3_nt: TGTGCCAGTAGTATCCGGTACGAGGAGCAGTACTTC

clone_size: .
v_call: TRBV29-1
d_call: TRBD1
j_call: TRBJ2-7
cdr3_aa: CSVEGAGTSYEQYF
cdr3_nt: TGCAGCGTCGAGGGGGCAGGGACCTCCTACGAGCAGTACTTC

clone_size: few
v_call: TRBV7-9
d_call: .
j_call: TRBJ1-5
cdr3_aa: CASSLVMSDTSNQPQHF
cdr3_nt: TGTGCCAGCAGCTTAGTCATGAGTGATACTAGCAATCAGCCCCAGCATTTT

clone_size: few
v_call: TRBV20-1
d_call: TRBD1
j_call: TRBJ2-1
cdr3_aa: CSAPGQGRDEQFF
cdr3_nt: TGCAGTGCCCCCGGACAGGGTCGGGATGAGCAGTTCTTC

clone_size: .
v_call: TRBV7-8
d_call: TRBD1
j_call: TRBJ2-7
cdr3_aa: CASRPGGENHEQYF
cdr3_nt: TGTGCCAGCAGACCAGGGGGAGAGAACCACGAGCAGTACTTC

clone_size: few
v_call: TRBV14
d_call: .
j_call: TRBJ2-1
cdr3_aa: CASSLAYNEQFF
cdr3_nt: TGTGCCAGCAGCCTAGCGTACAATGAGCAGTTCTTC

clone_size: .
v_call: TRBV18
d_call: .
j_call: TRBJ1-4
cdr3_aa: CASSPGPQDLGEKLFF
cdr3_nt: TGTGCCAGCTCACCGGGCCCCCAGGATCTAGGGGAAAAACTGTTTTTT

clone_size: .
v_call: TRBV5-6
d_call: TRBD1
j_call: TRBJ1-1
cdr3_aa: CASSLVGTGYEAFF
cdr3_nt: TGTGCCAGCAGCTTGGTAGGGACAGGGTACGAAGCTTTCTTT

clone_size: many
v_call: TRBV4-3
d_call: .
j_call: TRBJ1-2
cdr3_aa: CASSQELQGRNYGYTF
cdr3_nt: TGCGCCAGCAGCCAAGAATTACAGGGCCGCAACTATGGCTACACCTTC